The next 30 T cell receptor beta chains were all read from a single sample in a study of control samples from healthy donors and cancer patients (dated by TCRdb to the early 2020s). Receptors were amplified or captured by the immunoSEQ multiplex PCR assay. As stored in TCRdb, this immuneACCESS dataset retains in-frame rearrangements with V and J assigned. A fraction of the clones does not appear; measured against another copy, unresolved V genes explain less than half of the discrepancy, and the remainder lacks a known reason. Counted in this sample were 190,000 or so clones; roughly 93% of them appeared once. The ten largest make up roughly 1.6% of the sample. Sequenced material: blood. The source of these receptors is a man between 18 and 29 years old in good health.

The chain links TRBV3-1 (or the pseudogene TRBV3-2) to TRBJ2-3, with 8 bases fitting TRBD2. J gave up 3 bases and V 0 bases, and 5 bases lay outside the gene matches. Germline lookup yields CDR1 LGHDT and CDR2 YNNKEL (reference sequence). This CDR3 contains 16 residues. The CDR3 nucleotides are TGTGCCAGCAGCCAAGATACCGGGGGGGGAACAGATACGCAGTATTTT. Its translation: CASSQDTGGGTDTQYF.

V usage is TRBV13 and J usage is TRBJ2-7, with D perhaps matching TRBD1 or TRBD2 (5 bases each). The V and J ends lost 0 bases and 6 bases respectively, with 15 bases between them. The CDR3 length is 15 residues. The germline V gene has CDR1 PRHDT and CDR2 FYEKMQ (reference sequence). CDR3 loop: CASSLGLGGSGEQYF. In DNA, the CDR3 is TGTGCCAGCAGCTTAGGCCTTGGGGGAAGCGGCGAGCAGTACTTC.

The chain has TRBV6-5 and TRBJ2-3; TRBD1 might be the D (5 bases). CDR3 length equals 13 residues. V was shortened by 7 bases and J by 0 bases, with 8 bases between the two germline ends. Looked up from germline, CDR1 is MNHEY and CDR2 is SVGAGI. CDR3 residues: CASKTESTDTQYF. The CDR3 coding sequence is TGTGCCAGCAAGACAGAGAGCACAGATACGCAGTATTTT.

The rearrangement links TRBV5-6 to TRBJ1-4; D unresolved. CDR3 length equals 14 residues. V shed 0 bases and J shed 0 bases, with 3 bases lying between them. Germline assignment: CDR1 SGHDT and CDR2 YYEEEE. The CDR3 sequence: CASSLGATNEKLFF. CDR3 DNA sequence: TGTGCCAGCAGCTTGGGTGCAACTAATGAAAAACTGTTTTTT.

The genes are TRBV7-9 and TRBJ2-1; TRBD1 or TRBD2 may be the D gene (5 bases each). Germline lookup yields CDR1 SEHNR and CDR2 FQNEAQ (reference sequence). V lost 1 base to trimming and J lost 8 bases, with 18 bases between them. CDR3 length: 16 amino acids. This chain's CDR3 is CASSLVGTPSADEQFF. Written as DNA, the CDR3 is TGTGCCAGCAGCTTAGTAGGGACCCCAAGTGCCGATGAGCAGTTCTTC. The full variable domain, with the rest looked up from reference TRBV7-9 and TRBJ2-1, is DTGVSQNPRHKITKRGQNVTFRCDPISEHNRLYWYRQTLGQGPEFLTYFQNEAQLEKSRLLSDRFSAERPKGSFSTLEIQRTEQGDSAMYLCASSLVGTPSADEQFFGPGTRLTVL.

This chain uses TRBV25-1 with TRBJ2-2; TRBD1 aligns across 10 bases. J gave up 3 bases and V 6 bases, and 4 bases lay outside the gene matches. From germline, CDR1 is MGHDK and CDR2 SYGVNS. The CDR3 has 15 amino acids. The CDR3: CASRETGGYTGELFF. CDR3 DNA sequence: TGTGCCAGCAGAGAGACAGGGGGCTACACCGGGGAGCTGTTTTTT.

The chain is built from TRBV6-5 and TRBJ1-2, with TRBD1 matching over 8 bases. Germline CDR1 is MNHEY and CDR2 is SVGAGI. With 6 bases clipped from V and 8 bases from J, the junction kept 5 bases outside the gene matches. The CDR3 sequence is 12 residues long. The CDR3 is CASSGQGYGYTF. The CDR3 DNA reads TGTGCCAGCAGCGGACAGGGCTACGGCTACACCTTC.

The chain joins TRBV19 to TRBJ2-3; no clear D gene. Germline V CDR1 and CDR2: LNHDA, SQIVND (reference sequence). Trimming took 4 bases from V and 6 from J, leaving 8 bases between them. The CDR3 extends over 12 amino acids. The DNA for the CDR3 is TGTGCCAGTAGTACCATCGAGGATACGCAGTATTTT. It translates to CASSTIEDTQYF.

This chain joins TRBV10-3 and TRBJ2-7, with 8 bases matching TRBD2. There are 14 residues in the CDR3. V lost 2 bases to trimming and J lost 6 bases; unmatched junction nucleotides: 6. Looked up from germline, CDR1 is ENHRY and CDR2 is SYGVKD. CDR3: CAISESGGSREQYF. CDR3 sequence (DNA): TGTGCCATCAGTGAGAGCGGGGGATCTCGCGAGCAGTACTTC.

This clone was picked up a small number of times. CDR3 in amino acids: CASSPGGAGNQPQHF. In DNA form, the CDR3 reads TGTGCCAGCAGCCCAGGCGGGGCAGGCAATCAGCCCCAGCATTTT. V and J are TRBV28 and TRBJ1-5; TRBD1 is a possible D gene (5 bases). V lost 6 bases, J lost 2 bases, and 14 bases lay in between. Germline loops: CDR1 MDHEN, CDR2 SYDVKM. This CDR3 spans 15 amino acids.

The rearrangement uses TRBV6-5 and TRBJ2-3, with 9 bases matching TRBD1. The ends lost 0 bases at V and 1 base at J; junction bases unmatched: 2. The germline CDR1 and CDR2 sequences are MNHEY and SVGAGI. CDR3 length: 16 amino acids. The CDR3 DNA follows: TGTGCCAGCAGTTACTCGAGGACAGGGGGCACAGATACGCAGTATTTT. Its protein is CASSYSRTGGTDTQYF.

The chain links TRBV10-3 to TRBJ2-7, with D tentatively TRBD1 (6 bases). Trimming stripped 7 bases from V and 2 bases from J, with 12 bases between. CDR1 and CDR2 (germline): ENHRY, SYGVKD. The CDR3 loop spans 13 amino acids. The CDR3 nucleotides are TGTGCCATCACCGACAGGTCAGCCTACGAGCAGTACTTC. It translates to CAITDRSAYEQYF.

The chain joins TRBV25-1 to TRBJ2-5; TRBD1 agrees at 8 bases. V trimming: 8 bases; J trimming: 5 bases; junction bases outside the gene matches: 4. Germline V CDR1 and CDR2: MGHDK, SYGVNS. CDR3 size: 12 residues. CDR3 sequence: CASRTGRETQYF. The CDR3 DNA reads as TGTGCCAGCCGGACAGGGAGGGAGACCCAGTACTTC.

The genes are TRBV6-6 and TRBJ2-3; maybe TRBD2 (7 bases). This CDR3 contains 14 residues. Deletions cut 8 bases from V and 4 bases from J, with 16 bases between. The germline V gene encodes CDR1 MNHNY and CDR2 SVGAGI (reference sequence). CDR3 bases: TGTGCCAGCGGGGACACCGGGGGGTCAGATACGCAGTATTTT. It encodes CASGDTGGSDTQYF.

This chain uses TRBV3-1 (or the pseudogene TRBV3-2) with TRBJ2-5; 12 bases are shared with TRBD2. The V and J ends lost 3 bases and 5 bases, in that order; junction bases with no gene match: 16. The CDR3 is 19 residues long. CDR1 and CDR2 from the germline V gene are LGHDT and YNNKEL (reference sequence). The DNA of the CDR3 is TGTGCCAGCAGCCATCGTCTAGCGGGGGGGCTACCTGGGGTGGAGACCCAGTACTTC. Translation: CASSHRLAGGLPGVETQYF.

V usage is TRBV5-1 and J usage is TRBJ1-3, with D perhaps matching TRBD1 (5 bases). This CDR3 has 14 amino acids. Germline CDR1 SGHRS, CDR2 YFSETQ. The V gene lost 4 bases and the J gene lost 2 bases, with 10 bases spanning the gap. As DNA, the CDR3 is TGCGCCAGCAGCCCACAGGTTACTGGAAACACCATATATTTT. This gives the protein CASSPQVTGNTIYF.

The CDR3 loop reads CASSQSGGNQPQHF. Here the CDR3 DNA reads TGTGCCAGCAGCCAAAGCGGAGGGAATCAGCCCCAGCATTTT. The chain recombines TRBV3-1 (or the pseudogene TRBV3-2) with TRBJ1-5; D gene ambiguous. Germline V lookup: CDR1 LGHDT, CDR2 YNNKEL (reference sequence). The V and J ends lost 2 bases and 4 bases respectively, with 9 bases between them. The CDR3 covers 14 residues.

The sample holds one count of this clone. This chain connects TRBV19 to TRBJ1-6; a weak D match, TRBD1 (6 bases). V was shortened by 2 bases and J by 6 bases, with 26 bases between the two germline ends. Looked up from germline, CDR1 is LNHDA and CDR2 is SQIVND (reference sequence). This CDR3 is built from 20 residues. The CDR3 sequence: CASSITKGRNRAGGNSPLHF. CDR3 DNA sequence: TGTGCCAGTAGTATAACGAAAGGTCGAAACAGGGCCGGCGGTAATTCACCCCTCCACTTT.

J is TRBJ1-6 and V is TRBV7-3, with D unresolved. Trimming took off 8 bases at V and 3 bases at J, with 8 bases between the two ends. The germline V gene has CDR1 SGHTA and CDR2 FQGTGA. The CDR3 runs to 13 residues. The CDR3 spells CASGQSYNSPLHF. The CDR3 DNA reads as TGTGCCAGCGGGCAGAGCTATAATTCACCCCTCCACTTT.

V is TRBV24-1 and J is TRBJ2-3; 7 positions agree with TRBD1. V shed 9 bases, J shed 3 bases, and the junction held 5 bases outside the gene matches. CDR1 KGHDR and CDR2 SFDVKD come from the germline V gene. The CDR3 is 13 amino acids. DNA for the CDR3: TGTGCCACCCTGGACAGGAATACAGATACGCAGTATTTT. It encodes CATLDRNTDTQYF.

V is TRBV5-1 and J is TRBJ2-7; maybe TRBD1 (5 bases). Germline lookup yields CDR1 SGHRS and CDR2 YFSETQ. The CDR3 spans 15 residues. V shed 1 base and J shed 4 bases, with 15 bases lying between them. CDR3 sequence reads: CASSLPGRAGYEQYF. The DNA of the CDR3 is TGCGCCAGCAGCTTGCCAGGCAGGGCAGGGTACGAGCAGTACTTC. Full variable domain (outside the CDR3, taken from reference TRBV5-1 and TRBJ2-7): KAGVTQTPRYLIKTRGQQVTLSCSPISGHRSVSWYQQTPGQGLQFLFEYFSETQRNKGNFPGRFSGRQFSNSRSEMNVSTLELGDSALYLCASSLPGRAGYEQYFGPGTRLTVT.

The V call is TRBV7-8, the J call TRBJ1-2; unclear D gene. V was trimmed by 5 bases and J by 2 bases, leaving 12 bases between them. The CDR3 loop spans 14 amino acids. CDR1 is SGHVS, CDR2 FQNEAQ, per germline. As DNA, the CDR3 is TGTGCCAGCAGCCCTAGGAGAGAGAACTATGGCTACACCTTC. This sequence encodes CASSPRRENYGYTF.

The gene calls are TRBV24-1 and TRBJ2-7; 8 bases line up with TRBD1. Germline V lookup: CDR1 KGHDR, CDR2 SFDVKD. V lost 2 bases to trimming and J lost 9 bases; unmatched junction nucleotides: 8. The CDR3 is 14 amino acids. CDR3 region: CATSDSTQGARQYF. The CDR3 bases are TGTGCCACCAGTGATTCAACTCAGGGGGCTCGGCAGTACTTC.

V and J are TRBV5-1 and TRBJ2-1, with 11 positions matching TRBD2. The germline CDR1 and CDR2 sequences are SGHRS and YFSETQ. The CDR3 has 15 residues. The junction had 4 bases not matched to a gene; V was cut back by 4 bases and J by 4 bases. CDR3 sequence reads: CASSRGTSGYNEQFF. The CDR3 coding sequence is TGCGCCAGCAGCCGGGGGACTAGCGGTTACAATGAGCAGTTCTTC.

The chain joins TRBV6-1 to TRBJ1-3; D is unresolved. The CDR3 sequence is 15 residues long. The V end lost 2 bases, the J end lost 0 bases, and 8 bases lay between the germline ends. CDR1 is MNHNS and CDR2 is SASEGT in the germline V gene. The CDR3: CASSENDLSGNTIYF. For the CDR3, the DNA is TGTGCCAGCAGTGAAAATGACCTCTCTGGAAACACCATATATTTT.

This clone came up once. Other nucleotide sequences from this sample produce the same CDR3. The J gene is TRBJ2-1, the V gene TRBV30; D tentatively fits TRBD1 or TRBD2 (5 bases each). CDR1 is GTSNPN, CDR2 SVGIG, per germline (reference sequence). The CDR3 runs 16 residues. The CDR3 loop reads CARGAGALSSYNEQFF. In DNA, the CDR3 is TGTGCTCGAGGGGCGGGCGCCTTAAGCTCCTACAATGAGCAGTTCTTC. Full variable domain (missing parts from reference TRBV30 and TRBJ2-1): SQTIHQWPATLVQPVGSPLSLECTVEGTSNPNLYWYRQAAGRGLQLLFYSVGIGQISSEVPQNLSASRPQDRQFILSSKKLLLSDSGFYLCARGAGALSSYNEQFFGPGTRLTVL.

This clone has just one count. The CDR3 DNA reads as TGTGCCAGCTCACTAAAGACAGGGAAGATGCACGAGCAGTACTTC. Encoded protein: CASSLKTGKMHEQYF. The chain uses TRBV18 and TRBJ2-7, with 7 bases aligning to TRBD1. The V gene's germline CDR1 is KGHSH and CDR2 LQKENI. The CDR3 sequence is 15 residues long. V trimming: 4 bases; J trimming: 5 bases; junction bases outside the gene matches: 11.

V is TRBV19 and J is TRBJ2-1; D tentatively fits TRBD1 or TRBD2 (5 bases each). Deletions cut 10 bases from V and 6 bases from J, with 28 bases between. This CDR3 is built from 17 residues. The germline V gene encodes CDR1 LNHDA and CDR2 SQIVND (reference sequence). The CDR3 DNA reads TGTGCCACCTTCTCAACCGGCATGGGACGGCGAGGCAATGAGCAGTTCTTC. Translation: CATFSTGMGRRGNEQFF.

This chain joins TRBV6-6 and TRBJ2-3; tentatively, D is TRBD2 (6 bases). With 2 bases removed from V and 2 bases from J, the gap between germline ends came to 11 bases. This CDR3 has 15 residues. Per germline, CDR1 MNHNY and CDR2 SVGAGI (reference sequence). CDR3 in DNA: TGTGCCAGCAGTTACGGCGCGGGGCTCACAGATACGCAGTATTTT. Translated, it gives CASSYGAGLTDTQYF.

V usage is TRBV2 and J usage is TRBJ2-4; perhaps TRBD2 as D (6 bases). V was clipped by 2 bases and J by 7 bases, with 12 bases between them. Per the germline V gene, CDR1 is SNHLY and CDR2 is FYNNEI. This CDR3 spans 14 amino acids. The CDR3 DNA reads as TGTGCCAGCAGTGAAAGTAGGGCGGGGAACATTCAGTACTTC. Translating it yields CASSESRAGNIQYF.